The clone carrying this T cell receptor beta chain was recorded many times. Germline V gives CDR1 KGHDR, CDR2 SFDVKD. The ends lost 8 bases at V and 3 bases at J; junction bases unmatched: 6. This CDR3 is 14 amino acids long. No donor was unhealthy or non-Caucasian. These data belong to a study of identical twins. MiXCR, run by TCRdb on the 5' RACE reads, gives a single entry per CDR3 protein. Here the sample spans 1.5 million to 2 million distinct CDR3 sequences, around a third being singletons. The rearrangement joins TRBV24-1 to TRBJ2-3, with 8 bases fitting TRBD1. The sequencing sample was made of cord blood. The sequence was obtained from a newborn girl in good health. CDR3 sequence (DNA): TGTGCCACCAAAGGACAGGGAGCAACAGATACGCAGTATTTT. Residues: CATKGQGATDTQYF.